This T cell receptor beta chain was obtained from a study of T cells after yellow fever vaccination (dated by TCRdb to the late 2010s). A note on the overall study: The SMART-Seq v4 Ultra Low Input RNA kit was used to prepare libraries from fractions with low cell numbers. To follow T-cell clones before and after both primary and booster YFV17D yellow fever vaccination, bulk TCR alpha and beta repertoires underwent longitudinal sequencing. The cohort comprised two healthy male donors, one aged 18 to 30 and one aged 30 to 40 years. Blood was collected at multiple timepoints before and after primary and secondary immunization, and bulk PBMC replicates and cell subsets were isolated. On the study overall, not on this receptor specifically: After the booster, most of the clones that had expanded following primary vaccination were detected again (almost 98% of CD4 and around 90% of CD8), which suggests that memory was broadly maintained. A small share of clonotypes was detected in both CD4 and CD8 compartments, with the overlap likely arising from convergent recombination. Computational filtering was required because FACS-sorted repertoires could contain abundant contaminating clonotypes from the bulk population. The secondary T-cell response was weaker than the primary response but faster, peaking on day 5 instead of day 15. Only a couple of donors were included in the study, so the extent to which the findings can be generalized is limited.

This sample's treatment or condition label indicates: live attenuated yellow fever vaccine strain. At each blood-draw timepoint, two biological replicates of bulk PBMCs were obtained. PBMCs were isolated from peripheral blood using a standard Ficoll-Paque protocol. TriZol was used to extract RNA from bulk PBMCs, CD4 and CD8 fractions, and dextramer-positive and dextramer-negative fractions. From a lookup of the germline V gene (reference sequence), CDR1 and CDR2 are DFQATT and SNEGSKA. The CDR3 has 14 amino acids, counting the end cysteine and phenylalanine. CDR3 DNA is the only sequence kept; it has 42 bases, read in frame from the first base. V and J lose 4 bases and 3 bases, and a span of 12 bases separates them. Synthesis of TCR cDNA relied on 5'RACE template switching, a step that introduced a universal primer site along with unique molecular identifiers. cDNA synthesis was primed from both the TCR alpha and TCR beta constant segments. Library amplification involved two PCR steps, and the second step added sample barcodes and sequencing adapters. Sequencing of libraries was done on Illumina HiSeq 2500 (2x100 bp) or NovaSeq (2x150 bp). The paper's processing steps were these. MIGEC handled demultiplexing of reads and collapsing into UMI consensus sequences, while MiXCR performed V(D)J alignment. Vaccine-responding clonotypes were identified with edgeR using replicate PBMC samples, with FDR below 0.01 and a log2 fold change above 5 up to day 15 being required. CD4 or CD8 identity was assigned to each bulk clonotype according to whether the clonotype was present at higher abundance in the sequenced CD4 repertoire or the sequenced CD8 repertoire. Using fastp at Q25 and MiXCR, TCRdb reprocessed the public reads and kept productive beta chains. When rows share a CDR3 protein, they turn into one entry using the most common DNA and genes. The V and J calls shown here were made by TCRdb, not taken from the authors' results. Counted in this sample were hundreds of thousands of distinct CDR3 sequences; roughly 8.7% of them appeared once. The leading ten clones occupy over 15% of the sample.

This clonotype has a handful of counts. Its cognate antigen has yet to be identified. There are no base qualities to consult, and no much larger clone falls within one base. The clonotype originates from a young man who received the YFV17D yellow fever vaccine. This material consisted of PBMCs, taken on the day of the first yellow fever vaccination. The rearranged chain carries TRBV20-1 and TRBJ2-2; the D gene is perhaps TRBD1 or TRBD2, each of them matching over 6 bases. The nucleotides read TGCAGTGCTACCCTTGGGGGGCACACCGGGGAGCTGTTTTTT. Translated, it reads CSATLGGHTGELFF.